This T cell receptor beta chain originates from a study of T cell repertoires in cytomegalovirus infection. Study at large: Recently identified HLA-C-restricted CMV epitopes and well-studied HLA-B-restricted CMV epitopes were used by the study. Both a matching HLA type and CMV infection were indicated by public TCR beta signatures. Study findings and constraints: Cumulated frequencies of public TCR beta families served to identify carriers of CMV plus the relevant HLA. Dominating the ex vivo response were HLA-C-restricted CMV-specific TCR beta clonotypes.

Each CDR3 protein gets one entry after TCRdb re-called the reads with MiXCR. The sample shows 700,000 to 900,000 distinct CDR3 sequences, around 29% of them seen only once. This clonotype has a handful of counts. Its antigen is undetermined. The V gene's germline CDR1 is LGHNA and CDR2 YSLEER. V shed 3 bases, J shed 8 bases, and the junction held 9 bases outside the gene matches. This CDR3 spans 15 amino acids. The input for sequencing was cultured CD8+ T cells from PBMCs, taken from culture after CMV antigen stimulation. This sequence was found in a human donor in good health (CMV status not recorded). Some clones in this sample may be carry-over from other donors' samples. The chain is built from TRBV4-3 and TRBJ1-4, with 7 positions matching TRBD1. DNA for the CDR3: TGCGCCAGCAGCCATGGACCAGGGGGAGGAGAAAAACTGTTTTTT. It specifies CASSHGPGGGEKLFF.